Listed here are 16 T cell receptor beta chains from one sample, sequenced in a study of cytomegalovirus exposure and HLA in healthy donors. PCR used 60 Vbeta primers and 13 Jbeta primers. The protocol was immunoSEQ multiplex PCR, while the TCRdb copy is restricted to in-frame clones and leaves out a portion. The sample shows tens of thousands of clones, about 83% of them seen only once. Sequencing input: PBMCs. Receptor source: a man aged 30 to 45 in good health and CMV-seronegative.

The chain carries TRBV29-1 and TRBJ2-5, with 7 bases that match TRBD1. Germline V gives CDR1 SQVTM, CDR2 ANQGSEA. J lost 5 bases, V lost 7 bases, and 7 bases had no gene match. CDR3 size: 12 residues. Written as DNA, the CDR3 is TGCAGCGGACAGGGCGGAATGGAGACCCAGTACTTC. This translates into CSGQGGMETQYF.

The rearrangement joins TRBV7-9 to TRBJ2-7; a possible D gene is TRBD1 (6 bases). The CDR3 is 14 amino acids. The V end lost 1 base, the J end lost 4 bases, and 11 bases lay between the germline ends. Germline V lookup: CDR1 SEHNR, CDR2 FQNEAQ (reference sequence). This chain's CDR3 is CASSLDGQFYEQYF. CDR3 in DNA: TGTGCCAGCAGCTTAGATGGACAGTTTTACGAGCAGTACTTC.

V is TRBV7-2 and J is TRBJ2-3; 8 bases line up with TRBD1. Germline V CDR1 and CDR2: SGHTA, FQGNSA. V shed 1 base, J shed 1 base, and the junction held 4 bases outside the gene matches. CDR3 length equals 16 residues. CDR3 DNA sequence: TGTGCCAGCAGCTTAGTTCAGGGGGCGGGCACAGATACGCAGTATTTT. Translated: CASSLVQGAGTDTQYF. The full variable domain, completed using reference TRBV7-2 and TRBJ2-3, is GAGVSQSPSNKVTEKGKDVELRCDPISGHTALYWYRQSLGQGLEFLIYFQGNSAPDKSGLPSDRFSAERTGGSVSTLTIQRTQQEDSAVYLCASSLVQGAGTDTQYFGPGTRLTVL.

The chain joins TRBV5-1 to TRBJ2-2; D is possibly TRBD2 (5 bases). V dropped 4 bases and J dropped 6 bases, with 10 bases sitting between them. CDR3 size: 13 residues. Germline V lookup: CDR1 SGHRS, CDR2 YFSETQ. Here the CDR3 reads CASSRGGPGELFF. The CDR3 coding sequence is TGCGCCAGCAGCCGGGGTGGGCCCGGGGAGCTGTTTTTT. Combining the CDR3 with reference TRBV5-1 and TRBJ2-2 gives the whole variable domain KAGVTQTPRYLIKTRGQQVTLSCSPISGHRSVSWYQQTPGQGLQFLFEYFSETQRNKGNFPGRFSGRQFSNSRSEMNVSTLELGDSALYLCASSRGGPGELFFGEGSRLTVL.

This clone was counted once. Germline is not matched at one junction end, which may reflect a read error. The rearrangement links TRBV2 to TRBJ2-7, with D unclear. The length of the CDR3 is 14 residues. Germline V gene lookup returns CDR1 SNHLY and CDR2 FYNNEI. CDR3 sequence reads: CASSVPATSYERYF. The CDR3 nucleotides are TGTGCCAGCAGTGTACCGGCAACCTCCTACGAGCGGTACTTC.

The CDR3 DNA reads as TGCAGCGTTCTAGCGGGAGTGTACGAGCAGTACTTC. Amino acid sequence: CSVLAGVYEQYF. The chain has TRBV29-1 and TRBJ2-7; 10 bases fit TRBD2. This CDR3 is built from 12 residues. The germline V gene encodes CDR1 SQVTM and CDR2 ANQGSEA. J was trimmed by 4 bases and V by 5 bases; bases with no gene match: 2.

This clone was recorded only once. The rearrangement joins TRBV19 to TRBJ2-1, with 11 bases identical to TRBD2. The germline V gene encodes CDR1 LNHDA and CDR2 SQIVND (reference sequence). The trim removed 4 bases at V and 4 bases at J, leaving 6 bases unmatched. The CDR3 has 16 amino acids. CDR3 DNA sequence: TGTGCCAGTAGTACCCGGGTAGCGGGAGGGTACAATGAGCAGTTCTTC. The encoded protein is CASSTRVAGGYNEQFF. The complete variable domain, with remaining parts taken from reference TRBV19 and TRBJ2-1, reads DGGITQSPKYLFRKEGQNVTLSCEQNLNHDAMYWYRQDPGQGLRLIYYSQIVNDFQKGDIAEGYSVSREKKESFPLTVTSAQKNPTAFYLCASSTRVAGGYNEQFFGPGTRLTVL.

The CDR3 sequence: CASSLLGQEGETQYF. For the CDR3, the DNA is TGTGCCAGCAGCTTACTGGGACAGGAGGGAGAGACCCAGTACTTC. The V and J genes are TRBV7-2 and TRBJ2-5, with 8 bases that match TRBD1. CDR1 is SGHTA, CDR2 FQGNSA, per germline. This CDR3 spans 15 amino acids. Trimming at V came to 2 bases and at J to 4 bases, leaving 6 bases not matched to a gene.

The chain joins TRBV27 to TRBJ2-2; perhaps TRBD2 as D (6 bases). The CDR3 has 17 amino acids. Trimming took 5 bases from V and 5 from J, leaving 21 bases between them. Germline assignment: CDR1 MNHEY and CDR2 SMNVEV (reference sequence). The CDR3 bases are TGTGCCAGCAGTCCAGGGACTCCCTCCGGATCTACCGGGGAGCTGTTTTTT. Translated, it gives CASSPGTPSGSTGELFF.

The chain couples TRBV7-2 to TRBJ2-5; D is perhaps TRBD2 (6 bases). In germline, CDR1 is SGHTA, CDR2 FQGNSA. V was cut by 7 bases and J by 4 bases, with 13 bases left in between. CDR3 size: 13 residues. CDR3 sequence reads: CASTRRAGETQYF. The CDR3, as DNA: TGTGCCAGCACTCGGAGGGCCGGAGAGACCCAGTACTTC.

The rearrangement uses TRBV28 and TRBJ1-1; D gene ambiguous. V was pared by 4 bases and J by 0 bases, with 18 bases between. There are 17 residues in the CDR3. Per the germline V gene, CDR1 is MDHEN and CDR2 is SYDVKM. CDR3: CASSYPTRAAVNTEAFF. The CDR3 nucleotides read TGTGCCAGCAGTTACCCGACGCGCGCGGCAGTGAACACTGAAGCTTTCTTT.

This clone was seen only a few times. The genes are TRBV4-3 and TRBJ1-1, with D possibly being TRBD1 (6 bases). Deletions cut 8 bases from V and 3 bases from J, with 16 bases between. The CDR3 contains 14 residues. Germline V gene lookup returns CDR1 LGHNA and CDR2 YSLEER. CDR3 nucleotide sequence: TGCGCCAGCCGGTCAGGGGCAAGGGACACTGAAGCTTTCTTT. It translates to CASRSGARDTEAFF.

The J gene is TRBJ1-5, the V gene TRBV4-1; no clear D. This CDR3 region has 15 residues. The ends were cut back, 1 base at V and 0 bases at J, with 7 bases in the middle. From germline, CDR1 is MGHRA and CDR2 YSYEKL. CDR3 bases: TGCGCCAGCAGCCAAGTAGGACTTAGCAATCAGCCCCAGCATTTT. This gives the protein CASSQVGLSNQPQHF.

The V gene is TRBV9, the J gene TRBJ2-7, with D perhaps TRBD2 (6 bases). This CDR3 spans 12 amino acids. Trimming took off 4 bases at V and 6 bases at J, with 11 bases between the two ends. Germline V gene sequence: CDR1 SGDLS, CDR2 YYNGEE. The CDR3 is CASSPQGGEQYF. The CDR3, as DNA: TGTGCCAGCAGCCCTCAGGGAGGCGAGCAGTACTTC.

The chain has TRBV5-6 and TRBJ1-2, with 9 bases aligning to TRBD1. The CDR3 runs 15 residues. Germline trimming cut 3 bases from V and 8 bases from J; bases unmatched to any gene: 11. Germline CDR1 and CDR2: SGHDT and YYEEEE. This CDR3 is CASSSLGRQGEGYTF. The CDR3 region has the DNA TGTGCCAGCAGCTCCCTGGGCAGACAGGGGGAAGGCTACACCTTC.

CDR3 DNA: TGTGCCAGTAGTATCTTGGCGGGAGTCCCAGATACGCAGTATTTT. Translated: CASSILAGVPDTQYF. The chain carries TRBV19 and TRBJ2-3; 7 nucleotides line up with TRBD2. V was clipped by 3 bases and J by 4 bases; unmatched bases: 7. Germline CDR1 is LNHDA and CDR2 is SQIVND (reference sequence). This CDR3 spans 15 amino acids. The full variable domain, completed using reference TRBV19 and TRBJ2-3, is DGGITQSPKYLFRKEGQNVTLSCEQNLNHDAMYWYRQDPGQGLRLIYYSQIVNDFQKGDIAEGYSVSREKKESFPLTVTSAQKNPTAFYLCASSILAGVPDTQYFGPGTRLTVL.